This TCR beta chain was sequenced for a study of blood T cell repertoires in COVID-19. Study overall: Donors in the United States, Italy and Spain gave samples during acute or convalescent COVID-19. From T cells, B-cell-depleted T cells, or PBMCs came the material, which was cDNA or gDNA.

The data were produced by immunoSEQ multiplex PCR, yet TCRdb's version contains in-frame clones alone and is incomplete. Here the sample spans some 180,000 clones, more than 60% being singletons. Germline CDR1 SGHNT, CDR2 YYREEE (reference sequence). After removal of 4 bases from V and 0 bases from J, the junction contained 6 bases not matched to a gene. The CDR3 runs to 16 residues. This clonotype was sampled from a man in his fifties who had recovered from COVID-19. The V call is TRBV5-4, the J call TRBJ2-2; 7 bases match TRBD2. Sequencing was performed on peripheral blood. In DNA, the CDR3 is TGTGCCAGCAGCCGGGGAGGGAGCGCGAACACCGGGGAGCTGTTTTTT. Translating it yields CASSRGGSANTGELFF.